This T cell receptor beta chain was sequenced during a study of cytomegalovirus exposure and HLA in healthy donors. At the level of the study: There were 90 million to 130 million unique TCR beta sequences, drawn from 200 million or so T cells, in an earlier analysis. General study points: Apart from CMV serostatus, no immune exposure information was available. V- and J-gene trimming of TCR beta was linked (in a later analysis) to a missense DCLRE1C variant.

Germline V gives CDR1 SGHDT, CDR2 YYEEEE. This CDR3 comprises 18 residues. The V and J ends lost 1 base and 1 base, in that order; junction bases with no gene match: 12. With 60 Vbeta and 13 Jbeta primers, the PCR was carried out. Method: immunoSEQ multiplex PCR; TCRdb's copy keeps in-frame clones and lacks some. Recorded for this sample: just over 150,000 clones. In the case of this clone: Its antigen is undetermined.

The receptor was derived from a man younger than 40 in good health and CMV-seronegative. Sequenced input: PBMCs. The gene calls are TRBV5-6 and TRBJ2-3; 7 bases are shared with TRBD2. The CDR3 loop is CASSLWGRSGARTDTQYF. CDR3 in DNA: TGTGCCAGCAGCTTGTGGGGGAGGAGCGGGGCGCGCACAGATACGCAGTATTTT.